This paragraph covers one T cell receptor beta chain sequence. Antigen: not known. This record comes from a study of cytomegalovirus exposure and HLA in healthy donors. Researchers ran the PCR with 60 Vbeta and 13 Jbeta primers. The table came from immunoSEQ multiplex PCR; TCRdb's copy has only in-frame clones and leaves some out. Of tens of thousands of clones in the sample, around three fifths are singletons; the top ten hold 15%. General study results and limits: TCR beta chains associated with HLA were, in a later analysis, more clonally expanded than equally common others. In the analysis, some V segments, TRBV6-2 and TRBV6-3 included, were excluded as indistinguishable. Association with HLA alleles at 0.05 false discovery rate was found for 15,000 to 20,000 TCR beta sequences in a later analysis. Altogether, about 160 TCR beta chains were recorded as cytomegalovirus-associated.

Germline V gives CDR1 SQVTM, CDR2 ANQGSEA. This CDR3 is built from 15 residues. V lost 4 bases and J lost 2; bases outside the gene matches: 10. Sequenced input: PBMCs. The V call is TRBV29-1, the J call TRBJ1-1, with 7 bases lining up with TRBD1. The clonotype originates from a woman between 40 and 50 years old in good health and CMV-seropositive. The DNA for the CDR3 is TGCAGCGTTGTTTACAGGGGTATACAAAACACTGAAGCTTTCTTT. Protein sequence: CSVVYRGIQNTEAFF.